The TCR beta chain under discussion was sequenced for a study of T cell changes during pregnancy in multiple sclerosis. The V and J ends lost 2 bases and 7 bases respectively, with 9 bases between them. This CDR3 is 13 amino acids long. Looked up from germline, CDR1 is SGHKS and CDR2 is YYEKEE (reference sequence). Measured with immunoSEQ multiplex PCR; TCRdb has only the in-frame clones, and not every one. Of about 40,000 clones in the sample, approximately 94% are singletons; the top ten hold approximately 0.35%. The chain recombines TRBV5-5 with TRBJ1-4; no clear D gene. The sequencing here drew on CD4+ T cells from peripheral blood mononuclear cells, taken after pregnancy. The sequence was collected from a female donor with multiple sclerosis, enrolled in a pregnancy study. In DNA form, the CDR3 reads TGTGCCAGCAGCTTTCGGGTAGCTGAAAAACTGTTTTTT. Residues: CASSFRVAEKLFF.